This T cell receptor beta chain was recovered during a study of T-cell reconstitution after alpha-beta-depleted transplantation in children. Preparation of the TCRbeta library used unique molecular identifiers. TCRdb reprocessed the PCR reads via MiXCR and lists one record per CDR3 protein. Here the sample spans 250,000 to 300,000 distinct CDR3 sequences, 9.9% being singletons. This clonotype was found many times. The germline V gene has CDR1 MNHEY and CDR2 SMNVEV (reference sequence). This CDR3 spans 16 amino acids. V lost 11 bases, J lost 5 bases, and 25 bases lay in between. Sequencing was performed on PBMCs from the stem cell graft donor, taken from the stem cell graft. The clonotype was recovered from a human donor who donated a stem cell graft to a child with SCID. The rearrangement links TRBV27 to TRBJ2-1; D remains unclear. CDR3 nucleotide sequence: TGTGCCTGTTCCATGCTTAATAATGGGGTAGACAATGAGCAGTTCTTC. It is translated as CACSMLNNGVDNEQFF.